These 16 T cell receptor beta chains came from one sample sequenced in a study of T cells expressing NK-cell markers. TCRdb re-called the 5' RACE reads and catalogs CDR3 proteins one per entry, DNA excluded. With some 450,000 distinct CDR3 sequences in the sample, the ten largest clones hold roughly 7.2%. Material: blood T cells: a sorted CD56 or NKG2C T cell subset, CD4+ or CD8+ T cells, or bulk PBMC T cells (not recorded which). These receptors originate from a woman aged 18 to 75 in good health.

The chain has TRBV3-1 and TRBJ2-1; without DNA, the TCRdb call of TRBD2 cannot be checked. The CDR3 consists of 17 residues. The germline gives CDR1 LGHDT, CDR2 YNNKEL (reference sequence). The CDR3 region is CASSSQLIAGVYNEQFF.

The rearrangement joins TRBV4-1 to TRBJ1-5; lacking DNA, the TRBD1 call made by TCRdb goes unchecked. Germline V gene sequence: CDR1 MGHRA, CDR2 YSYEKL. CDR3 length equals 15 residues. CDR3 sequence reads: CASSRQGITSQPQHF.

The rearrangement uses TRBV10-3 and TRBJ1-2; TCRdb lists TRBD1, though no DNA is available to test this call. CDR3 length: 18 residues. Germline loops: CDR1 ENHRY, CDR2 SYGVKD. The CDR3 region is CAISESAGQGAKGYGYTF.

This chain joins TRBV4-2 and TRBJ2-7; TCRdb indicates TRBD1, and absent DNA this call remains unverified. CDR3 length: 17 amino acids. Germline V gene lookup returns CDR1 LGHNA and CDR2 YNFKEQ. The CDR3 sequence is CASSQARGPTRSYEQYF.

CDR3: CSARSGGIIEQFF. The chain is built from TRBV20-1 and TRBJ2-1; checking the TCRdb D call of TRBD1 is not possible without DNA. The CDR3 sequence is 13 residues long. Looked up from germline, CDR1 is DFQATT and CDR2 is SNEGSKA (reference sequence).

This chain connects TRBV4-3 to TRBJ2-1; with no DNA, the TCRdb D assignment of TRBD2 cannot be verified. Germline CDR1 and CDR2: LGHNA and YSLEER. The CDR3 is 16 amino acids. This CDR3 is CASSQETRGWENEQFF.

The chain combines TRBV4-3 with TRBJ2-6; TCRdb proposes TRBD2, but this gene call is untestable without DNA. The germline gives CDR1 LGHNA, CDR2 YSLEER. This CDR3 is 18 amino acids long. The CDR3: CASSLNLGPYSGANVLTF.

The J gene is TRBJ1-2, the V gene TRBV20-1; checking the TCRdb D call of TRBD1 is not possible without DNA. Germline loops: CDR1 DFQATT, CDR2 SNEGSKA (reference sequence). The CDR3 length is 11 residues. The CDR3 reads CSAPGVGGYTF.

The CDR3 region is CASTIRTGSPQETQYF. The chain is built from TRBV6-1 and TRBJ2-5; absent DNA, TCRdb's TRBD1 call cannot be checked. The CDR3 extends over 16 amino acids. The germline V gene encodes CDR1 MNHNS and CDR2 SASEGT.

The chain links TRBV20-1 to TRBJ2-1; TCRdb names TRBD2, which stays unverified in the absence of DNA. Germline V gene lookup returns CDR1 DFQATT and CDR2 SNEGSKA (reference sequence). The CDR3 length is 15 residues. The CDR3 loop is CSARDSTSGRDEQFF.

J is TRBJ2-7 and V is TRBV4-3. CDR1 and CDR2 (germline): LGHNA, YSLEER. CDR3 length equals 14 residues. The CDR3 region is CASSRGSYSYEQYF.

The rearrangement joins TRBV5-1 to TRBJ2-1; TCRdb's D gene call, TRBD1, goes unchecked for lack of DNA. Germline V CDR1 and CDR2: SGHRS, YFSETQ. This CDR3 region has 14 residues. CDR3 sequence: CASSLVRGKNEQFF.

The chain carries TRBV20-1 and TRBJ1-2; TCRdb calls TRBD1, which cannot be checked without DNA. The germline gives CDR1 DFQATT, CDR2 SNEGSKA (reference sequence). CDR3 length: 15 residues. Here the CDR3 reads CSARVRDIRIYGYTF.

The chain recombines TRBV7-6 with TRBJ2-5; TCRdb returns TRBD2, unconfirmable since there is no DNA. Germline V gives CDR1 SGHVS, CDR2 FNYEAQ. This CDR3 contains 15 residues. The CDR3 reads CASSQPTSGQETQYF.

The genes are TRBV29-1 and TRBJ2-5. This CDR3 is 13 amino acids long. CDR1 is SQVTM, CDR2 ANQGSEA, per germline. CDR3: CSVRPQTQETQYF.

The genes are TRBV28 and TRBJ2-1; checking the TCRdb D call of TRBD2 is not possible without DNA. The germline gives CDR1 MDHEN, CDR2 SYDVKM. The CDR3 has 15 residues. CDR3 sequence reads: CASSFWTSSRNEQFF. The complete variable domain, with remaining parts taken from reference TRBV28 and TRBJ2-1, reads DVKVTQSSRYLVKRTGEKVFLECVQDMDHENMFWYRQDPGLGLRLIYFSYDVKMKEKGDIPEGYSVSREKKERFSLILESASTNQTSMYLCASSFWTSSRNEQFFGPGTRLTVL.